This T cell receptor beta chain was captured in a study of cytomegalovirus exposure and HLA in healthy donors. Study-wide points: The classifier, whose performance was assessed in both the original and validation cohorts, reportedly diagnosed cytomegalovirus status with high specificity and sensitivity. In an earlier analysis, most TCR beta V segments were productive about 87% or about 30% of the time. As a later analysis revealed, most CMV-associated TCR beta chains appeared HLA-restricted.

To note about this clone: Its antigen remains unidentified.

Germline CDR1 SGHAT, CDR2 FQNNGV. V lost 0 bases to trimming and J lost 2 bases; unmatched junction nucleotides: 0. There are 15 residues in the CDR3. The primer mix had 60 Vbeta and 13 Jbeta primers. In the source study's methods: It was a later analysis that counted about 80 million unique TCR beta chains, of which around 11 million were shared. Assay: immunoSEQ multiplex PCR; the TCRdb copy retains only in-frame clones and omits some. V and J calls and clone size are copied from that table; D and trimming were computed from the DNA. Of about 150,000 clones listed, around 84% are singletons. This clonotype originated in a woman between 18 and 30 years old in good health and CMV-seronegative. The specimen was PBMCs. The rearrangement uses TRBV11-2 and TRBJ2-1; 8 bases fit TRBD1. The CDR3 DNA reads as TGTGCCAGCAGCTTAGAACAGGGGGCCTACAATGAGCAGTTCTTC. Its translation is CASSLEQGAYNEQFF.